This entry lists 20 T cell receptor beta chains sequenced from one sample in a study of prognosis after radiotherapy for stage I lung cancer. Genomic DNA was the source, and TCR beta CDR3 was amplified from it by two-round multiplex PCR. Amplification in first-round PCR relied on primers specific to each TRBV and TRBJ gene. TCRdb reprocessed the multiplex PCR reads via MiXCR and lists one record per CDR3 protein. The table records 15,000 to 20,000 distinct CDR3 sequences, around 26% of them present only once. The sequencing used PBMCs, collected before or after stereotactic body radiation therapy (not recorded which). Receptors originate from a donor of 50 years or more with non-small cell lung cancer.

This clonotype was observed many times. The V gene is TRBV19, the J gene TRBJ2-3; perhaps D is TRBD1 or TRBD2 (5 bases each). Trimming stripped 5 bases from V and 7 bases from J, with 19 bases between. The CDR3 totals 15 residues. Germline CDR1 is LNHDA and CDR2 is SQIVND (reference sequence). The CDR3 loop reads CASSEKSLGVYTQYF. The DNA of the CDR3 is TGTGCCAGTAGTGAAAAGTCACTAGGGGTGTATACGCAGTATTTT.

This clonotype appeared a few times. The gene calls are TRBV14 and TRBJ2-5; D is possibly TRBD1 (6 bases). Germline loops: CDR1 SGHDN, CDR2 FVKESK. Trimming removed 0 bases from V and 14 bases from J, with 19 bases in between. This CDR3 is built from 14 residues. The CDR3 protein is CASSQDRGVGTTYF. CDR3 in DNA: TGTGCCAGCAGCCAAGATAGAGGCGTAGGGACAACTTACTTC.

Details on this clonotype: This may be a read error, as it is one base from a much larger clone. In nucleotides, the CDR3 is TGCGCCAGCAGCGGGGGTTTTCGAGGCGGGATTCTTGACGGGCAGTACTTC. Amino acid sequence: CASSGGFRGGILDGQYF. The chain uses TRBV10-2 and TRBJ2-7, with a possible D match to TRBD2 (6 bases). Trimming removed 6 bases from V and 9 bases from J, with 30 bases in between. The CDR3 length is 17 residues. CDR1 is WSHSY, CDR2 SAAADI, per germline.

This clonotype was recorded at least ten times. This chain links TRBV7-6 with TRBJ2-7; 9 positions match TRBD2. The V gene's germline CDR1 is SGHVS and CDR2 FNYEAQ. CDR3 size: 15 residues. The junction had 3 bases not matched to a gene; V was cut back by 1 base and J by 2 bases. The CDR3 DNA is TGTGCCAGCAGCTTAGGGGCGGGAGGGCCCTACGAGCAGTACTTC. The encoded protein is CASSLGAGGPYEQYF. The full variable domain, completed using reference TRBV7-6 and TRBJ2-7, is GAGVSQSPRYKVTKRGQDVALRCDPISGHVSLYWYRQALGQGPEFLTYFNYEAQQDKSGLPNDRFSAERPEGSISTLTIQRTEQRDSAMYRCASSLGAGGPYEQYFGPGTRLTVT.

The chain links TRBV6-5 to TRBJ2-7; D not certain. Between the trimmed V and J ends, which lost 1 base and 10 bases, there was a span of 11 bases. The CDR3 loop spans 12 amino acids. Germline loops: CDR1 MNHEY, CDR2 SVGAGI. The CDR3 DNA sequence: TGTGCCAGCAGTTACTTACACATCGATCAGTACTTC. This encodes CASSYLHIDQYF.

The table lists this clonotype with many counts. The chain recombines TRBV5-1 with TRBJ2-2, with D perhaps TRBD2 (5 bases). Trimming removed 5 bases from V and 0 bases from J, with 11 bases in between. From germline, CDR1 is SGHRS and CDR2 YFSETQ. The CDR3 runs 15 residues. CDR3 coding DNA: TGCGCCAGCAGGGGAGACGGATCGAACACCGGGGAGCTGTTTTTT. Residues: CASRGDGSNTGELFF.

This clonotype was detected many times. The chain links TRBV2 to TRBJ2-7; D remains ambiguous. CDR3 length: 13 amino acids. Germline values: CDR1 SNHLY, CDR2 FYNNEI. Trimming left V 3 bases short and J 1 base short, with 7 bases between. In DNA, the CDR3 is TGTGCCAGCAGTGACGGGCAGTCCTACGAGCAGTACTTC. This codes for CASSDGQSYEQYF.

As regards this clonotype: This likely stems from a read error, as it lies one base from a far larger clone. V is TRBV6-8 and J is TRBJ1-6; 9 positions agree with TRBD1. The CDR3 contains 15 residues. Germline V gives CDR1 MNHGY, CDR2 SAAAGT. The CDR3, as DNA: TGTGCCCGCAGTTTCACCGGGACAGGGAATTCACCCCTCCACTTT. Its translation: CARSFTGTGNSPLHF.

V gene TRBV20-1 combines with J gene TRBJ2-7; 14 bases align to TRBD2. Trimming at V came to 0 bases and at J to 10 bases, leaving 14 bases not matched to a gene. This CDR3 has 17 residues. Looked up from germline, CDR1 is DFQATT and CDR2 is SNEGSKA (reference sequence). The CDR3 reads CSARDTGTSGRTHYQYF. The CDR3 region has the DNA TGCAGTGCTAGAGATACCGGGACTAGCGGGAGAACCCACTATCAGTACTTC.

In this sample, this clonotype turned up many times. The chain links TRBV30 to TRBJ2-7; D not resolved. This CDR3 comprises 12 residues. CDR1 is GTSNPN, CDR2 SVGIG, per germline (reference sequence). Trimming left V 4 bases short and J 2 bases short, with 9 bases between. The CDR3 nucleotides read TGTGCCTGGAATAGGGATCCCTACGAGCAGTACTTC. It yields the protein CAWNRDPYEQYF.

This clonotype was seen many times. The rearrangement links TRBV6-5 to TRBJ2-3, with a weak D call TRBD2 (5 bases). The CDR3 has 14 amino acids. V lost 2 bases and J 2 bases, leaving 8 bases between the germline ends. Germline V lookup: CDR1 MNHEY, CDR2 SVGAGI. CDR3 DNA sequence: TGTGCCAGCAGTTACCTCCGGGACACAGATACGCAGTATTTT. Residues: CASSYLRDTDTQYF.

This clonotype was counted at least ten times. The gene calls are TRBV10-2 and TRBJ2-7; weak D call: TRBD1 (6 bases). The CDR3 is made up of 13 amino acids. The V end lost 6 bases, the J end lost 0 bases, and 9 bases lay between the germline ends. Germline V gene sequence: CDR1 WSHSY, CDR2 SAAADI. The CDR3 reads CASRLDSSYEQYF. The DNA of the CDR3 is TGCGCCAGCAGGTTGGACAGCTCCTACGAGCAGTACTTC.

In the case of this clonotype: One end of the junction is discordant with germline, which a read error may explain. DNA of the CDR3: TGCAGTGCTAGAGCAGATAATAATTCGCCCCCCCACTTT. As protein: CSARADNNSPPHF. The gene calls are TRBV20-1 and TRBJ1-6, with no clear D. The CDR3 extends over 13 amino acids. Germline V gene sequence: CDR1 DFQATT, CDR2 SNEGSKA (reference sequence).

This clonotype was observed many times. The rearrangement joins TRBV15 to TRBJ2-1, with a possible D match to TRBD1 (6 bases). Trimming stripped 3 bases from V and 4 bases from J, with 13 bases between. Germline assignment: CDR1 LNHNV and CDR2 YYDKDF (reference sequence). The CDR3 runs to 15 residues. CDR3 nucleotides: TGTGCCACCAGCAGTGACTTACAGGGTTACAATGAGCAGTTCTTC. Its translation: CATSSDLQGYNEQFF.

Comment on this clonotype: A read error may be the cause here, since a much bigger clone is one base away. The V gene is TRBV10-3, the J gene TRBJ2-5; 12 bases are shared with TRBD2. From germline, CDR1 is ENHRY and CDR2 SYGVKD. The CDR3 sequence is 17 residues long. The CDR3 here is CVISESRTSGNFETQYF. CDR3 nucleotides: TGTGTCATCAGTGAGTCCCGGACTAGCGGGAATTTCGAGACCCAGTACTTC.

A note on this clonotype: This likely traces to a read error, being one base from a far larger clone. The chain has TRBV6-8 and TRBJ2-1; 9 nucleotides agree with TRBD2. The CDR3 is made up of 17 amino acids. Germline V gene data show CDR1 as MNHGY and CDR2 as SAAAGT. CDR3 residues: CSSSIGLAGPSYNEQFF. For the CDR3, the DNA is TGTTCCAGCAGCATCGGGCTAGCGGGACCCTCCTACAATGAGCAGTTCTTC.

Many counts were recorded for this clonotype. This chain links TRBV20-1 with TRBJ1-5; D possibly corresponds to TRBD1 (5 bases). Germline CDR1 DFQATT, CDR2 SNEGSKA (reference sequence). The CDR3 extends over 12 amino acids. Trimming cost V 4 bases and J 7 bases, with 11 bases left between them. CDR3 sequence: CSAIRDLQPQHF. The CDR3 nucleotides are TGCAGTGCTATCAGGGATTTACAGCCCCAGCATTTT.

This clonotype was observed many times. The genes are TRBV5-6 and TRBJ2-3, with no clear D. From germline, CDR1 is SGHDT and CDR2 YYEEEE. The CDR3 covers 13 residues. Trimming cost V 4 bases and J 2 bases, with 8 bases left between them. The DNA for the CDR3 is TGTGCCAGCAGCCCCACTACCACAGATACGCAGTATTTT. It specifies CASSPTTTDTQYF. Complete variable domain (other parts from reference TRBV5-6 and TRBJ2-3): DAGVTQSPTHLIKTRGQQVTLRCSPKSGHDTVSWYQQALGQGPQFIFQYYEEEERQRGNFPDRFSGHQFPNYSSELNVNALLLGDSALYLCASSPTTTDTQYFGPGTRLTVL.

This clonotype was seen many times. This chain connects TRBV9 to TRBJ2-3; possible D gene TRBD1, 5 bases. CDR3 length equals 15 residues. V lost 5 bases and J lost 0, with 13 bases in between. Germline V gene lookup returns CDR1 SGDLS and CDR2 YYNGEE. CDR3 DNA: TGTGCCAGCAGTGAACAGGACCCTAGCACAGATACGCAGTATTTT. It is translated as CASSEQDPSTDTQYF.

The sample holds many counts of this clonotype. V gene TRBV6-1 combines with J gene TRBJ1-5; D remains unclear. Germline CDR1 and CDR2: MNHNS and SASEGT. CDR3 size: 14 residues. V was clipped by 6 bases and J by 0 bases, with 9 bases between them. CDR3 sequence: CASREFNSNQPQHF. DNA of the CDR3: TGTGCCAGCAGGGAGTTTAATAGCAATCAGCCCCAGCATTTT.